This T cell receptor (beta chain) was obtained from a study of blood T cell repertoires in COVID-19. Using immunoSEQ multiplex PCR, the repertoire was profiled, and TCRdb retains in-frame clones only, with some absent. Seen here are 150,000 to 200,000 clones, 85% to 90% observed once, and the top ten hold roughly 7%. Sequencing input: peripheral blood. The sequence was collected from a man aged 45-65 years with active or convalescent COVID-19.

CDR3 sequence reads: CASSLFPRGPAGETQYF. In DNA, the CDR3 is TGTGCCAGCAGCTTATTTCCCCGCGGGCCAGCGGGTGAGACCCAGTACTTC. V and J are TRBV7-2 and TRBJ2-5; D might be TRBD2 (6 bases). Germline CDR1 and CDR2: SGHTA and FQGNSA. This CDR3 comprises 17 residues. The V end was cut by 2 bases, the J end by 5 bases, with 21 bases between. Based on the CDR3 plus reference TRBV7-2 and TRBJ2-5, the full variable domain is GAGVSQSPSNKVTEKGKDVELRCDPISGHTALYWYRQSLGQGLEFLIYFQGNSAPDKSGLPSDRFSAERTGGSVSTLTIQRTQQEDSAVYLCASSLFPRGPAGETQYFGPGTRLLVL.